This T cell receptor (beta chain) originates from a study of PD-L1 blockade in urothelial cancer. Study information: Chemotherapy regimens numbering 0 to 3 had been given to patients. Blood analysis was done at 3 weeks (second dose) and 6 weeks after treatment began. Overall study findings and caveats: When pretreatment blood TCR clonality was below the median, it predicted better survival.

TCRdb's copy holds only in-frame clones and misses some; the assay was immunoSEQ multiplex PCR. Of tens of thousands of clones listed, around 85% are singletons. The germline V gene encodes CDR1 PRHDT and CDR2 FYEKMQ (reference sequence). J lost 7 bases, V lost 0 bases, and 11 bases had no gene match. CDR3 length: 16 residues. Note on this clone: The antigen is unknown.

As for time point: peripheral blood 6 weeks after treatment start. The patients' disease, urothelial carcinoma, was locally advanced or metastatic. The clonotype comes from a man over 45 with urothelial cancer. Sequencing was performed on PBMCs, taken around atezolizumab (anti-PD-L1) treatment. The chain employs TRBV13 and TRBJ2-7; TRBD2 matches 8 bases. The CDR3 DNA sequence: TGTGCCAGCAGCTTAGGCCTTCGGGGGGGTCCGGAAGAGCAGTACTTC. It specifies CASSLGLRGGPEEQYF.